This entry lists 27 T cell receptor beta chains sequenced from one sample in a study of shared clonotypes between healthy human individuals. This table comes from immunoSEQ multiplex PCR, and its TCRdb copy is limited to in-frame clones, with some not included. The repertoire holds some 2,000,000 clones, under 97% seen once, with around 0.13% in the top ten. The sequencing sample was made of naive CD4+ T cells sorted from blood. The sample's subset: CD45RA+ positively selected. The receptors shown here come from a man between 18 and 29 years old in good health.

The gene calls are TRBV6-6 and TRBJ1-4; 7 nucleotides agree with TRBD1. The germline V gene has CDR1 MNHNY and CDR2 SVGAGI (reference sequence). Germline trimming cut 2 bases from V and 7 bases from J; bases unmatched to any gene: 10. The CDR3 contains 16 residues. CDR3: CASSYGRGILSEKLFF. The CDR3 bases are TGTGCCAGCAGTTACGGCAGGGGGATACTTAGTGAAAAACTGTTTTTT.

The table lists this clone with a count of one. In the same sample, other DNA sequences code for this CDR3. The chain joins TRBV5-6 to TRBJ2-3, with 8 positions matching TRBD2. Per germline, CDR1 SGHDT and CDR2 YYEEEE. V gave up 1 base and J gave up 3 bases; unmatched junction bases: 1. This CDR3 has 14 amino acids. The CDR3 sequence: CASSLTSGTDTQYF. DNA of the CDR3: TGTGCCAGCAGCTTGACTAGCGGTACAGATACGCAGTATTTT.

Concerning this clone: The same CDR3 can be traced to other DNA sequences in this sample. V gene TRBV10-3 combines with J gene TRBJ1-2; D unclear. The V end was cut by 3 bases, the J end by 5 bases, with 7 bases between. The CDR3 spans 12 residues. Germline V gene sequence: CDR1 ENHRY, CDR2 SYGVKD. The CDR3 is CAISEGPYGYTF. CDR3 nucleotides: TGTGCCATCAGTGAAGGACCGTATGGCTACACCTTC.

The V call is TRBV6-4, the J call TRBJ2-2, with D perhaps matching TRBD1 (5 bases). There are 14 residues in the CDR3. Looked up from germline, CDR1 is MRHNA and CDR2 is SNTAGT. Trimming removed 2 bases at V and 6 bases at J, with 10 bases between. The DNA of the CDR3 is TGTGCCAGCAGTGACACAGGTGGCTCCGGGGAGCTGTTTTTT. Encoded protein: CASSDTGGSGELFF.

The rearrangement links TRBV5-8 to TRBJ1-5; the match to TRBD1 covers 7 bases. The CDR3 contains 15 residues. Unmatched junction bases numbered 8, after V lost 2 bases and J lost 6 bases. The germline CDR1 and CDR2 sequences are SGHTS and YDEGEE. Written as DNA, the CDR3 is TGTGCCAGCAGCTTCCTGGACAGGCCGGGTCAGCCCCAGCATTTT. This translates into CASSFLDRPGQPQHF.

The rearrangement links TRBV5-1 to TRBJ1-2; no firm D call. V was shortened by 0 bases and J by 4 bases, with 10 bases between the two germline ends. CDR3 size: 14 residues. Germline V gives CDR1 SGHRS, CDR2 YFSETQ. CDR3 residues: CASSLESASYGYTF. CDR3 nucleotide sequence: TGCGCCAGCAGCTTGGAGAGTGCTAGCTATGGCTACACCTTC.

Worth noting for this clone: The same CDR3 also results from other DNA sequences found in this sample. This chain joins TRBV6-6 and TRBJ1-2; 7 nucleotides align to TRBD1. V dropped 5 bases and J dropped 4; count of bases not matched to a gene: 4. The CDR3 is 13 amino acids. CDR1 is MNHNY and CDR2 is SVGAGI in the germline V gene (reference sequence). CDR3 amino acids: CASSPRTGYGYTF. The CDR3 nucleotides read TGTGCCAGCAGTCCTCGGACAGGCTATGGCTACACCTTC.

The gene calls are TRBV10-3 and TRBJ2-1; the D gene could be TRBD1 or TRBD2 (6 bases each). Germline CDR1 ENHRY, CDR2 SYGVKD. The V end lost 0 bases, the J end lost 9 bases, and 12 bases lay between the germline ends. CDR3 length: 14 amino acids. CDR3 coding DNA: TGTGCCATCAGTGAGTCGGGGGGCCAACGTGAGCAGTTCTTC. Translation: CAISESGGQREQFF.

V and J are TRBV28 and TRBJ2-2; tentatively, D is TRBD1 (6 bases). CDR3 length: 11 amino acids. Between the trimmed V and J ends, which lost 10 bases and 4 bases, there was a span of 7 bases. The germline CDR1 and CDR2 sequences are MDHEN and SYDVKM. CDR3 sequence: CAIQGTGELFF. In DNA, the CDR3 is TGTGCCATACAGGGCACCGGGGAGCTGTTTTTT.

V usage is TRBV25-1 and J usage is TRBJ1-2, with unresolved D. The CDR3 sequence is 11 residues long. The germline V and J ends were trimmed by 7 bases and 4 bases, with 7 bases remaining between them. CDR1 is MGHDK and CDR2 is SYGVNS in the germline V gene. CDR3 residues: CASKSFYGYTF. The CDR3 nucleotides are TGTGCCAGCAAATCGTTCTATGGCTACACCTTC.

The genes are TRBV4-1 and TRBJ1-2; 7 bases align to TRBD1. The germline V gene has CDR1 MGHRA and CDR2 YSYEKL. V lost 3 bases to trimming and J lost 2 bases; unmatched junction nucleotides: 6. CDR3 length equals 15 residues. The CDR3 region is CASSQRDSINYGYTF. CDR3 nucleotide sequence: TGCGCCAGCAGCCAGAGGGACAGCATAAACTATGGCTACACCTTC.

V and J are TRBV5-1 and TRBJ2-7; either TRBD1 or TRBD2 may fit D (5 bases each). CDR1 and CDR2 from the germline V gene are SGHRS and YFSETQ. The length of the CDR3 is 13 residues. Trimming removed 0 bases from V and 3 bases from J, with 7 bases in between. CDR3 loop: CASSLGDDYEQYF. DNA of the CDR3: TGCGCCAGCAGCTTGGGGGACGACTACGAGCAGTACTTC.

Only one count was recorded for this clone. The chain uses TRBV27 and TRBJ1-2; no clear D gene. Germline lookup yields CDR1 MNHEY and CDR2 SMNVEV (reference sequence). The CDR3 spans 13 residues. Between the trimmed V and J ends, which lost 4 bases and 3 bases, there was a span of 9 bases. CDR3 sequence (DNA): TGTGCCAGCAGTTCCAGTAGGGACTATGGCTACACCTTC. Residues: CASSSSRDYGYTF.

The table lists this clone with a few counts. The J gene is TRBJ1-5, the V gene TRBV30; 8 bases are a match to TRBD1. This CDR3 region has 15 residues. The V segment lost 1 base and the J segment 3 bases; nucleotides outside the gene matches: 5. Germline lookup yields CDR1 GTSNPN and CDR2 SVGIG (reference sequence). Here the CDR3 reads CAWSDGQGNNQPQHF. In DNA form, the CDR3 reads TGTGCCTGGAGTGACGGACAGGGAAACAATCAGCCCCAGCATTTT.

CDR3 DNA: TGTGCCAGCAGCCCCTCCCCGGGGGCCCCTACGCAGTATTTT. Encoded protein: CASSPSPGAPTQYF. V gene TRBV7-2 combines with J gene TRBJ2-3; D is tentatively TRBD1 or TRBD2 (6 bases each). Trimming left V 5 bases short and J 8 bases short, with 17 bases between. Germline assignment: CDR1 SGHTA and CDR2 FQGNSA. This CDR3 spans 14 amino acids.

This clone was observed a single time. The CDR3 loop is CASSLVGQGSSYEQYF. As DNA, the CDR3 is TGTGCCAGCAGCTTAGTGGGGCAGGGGTCCTCCTACGAGCAGTACTTC. This sequence joins TRBV7-8 and TRBJ2-7; D possibly corresponds to TRBD1 (6 bases). CDR1 is SGHVS and CDR2 is FQNEAQ in the germline V gene. The CDR3 consists of 16 residues. Trimming cost V 1 base and J 0 bases, with 13 bases left between them.

Comment on this clone: The same CDR3 is also encoded by other DNA sequences in this sample. The chain employs TRBV9 and TRBJ2-5, with 9 bases that match TRBD1. With 3 bases clipped from V and 5 bases from J, the junction kept 5 bases outside the gene matches. CDR1 is SGDLS, CDR2 YYNGEE, per germline. This CDR3 has 14 residues. The CDR3, as DNA: TGTGCCAGCAGCGGAACAGGGGGCGGGGAGACCCAGTACTTC. Residues: CASSGTGGGETQYF.

The V call is TRBV7-9, the J call TRBJ2-5, with 7 bases lining up with TRBD1. The CDR3 has 14 residues. Germline V gene lookup returns CDR1 SEHNR and CDR2 FQNEAQ (reference sequence). J was trimmed by 5 bases and V by 4 bases; bases with no gene match: 7. The CDR3 nucleotides are TGTGCCAGCAGCTCATACAGGGGTGTGGAGACCCAGTACTTC. This translates into CASSSYRGVETQYF. The full variable domain, completed using reference TRBV7-9 and TRBJ2-5, is DTGVSQNPRHKITKRGQNVTFRCDPISEHNRLYWYRQTLGQGPEFLTYFQNEAQLEKSRLLSDRFSAERPKGSFSTLEIQRTEQGDSAMYLCASSSYRGVETQYFGPGTRLLVL.

The V and J genes are TRBV30 and TRBJ1-3; 12 bases fit TRBD1. CDR1 GTSNPN and CDR2 SVGIG come from the germline V gene (reference sequence). The CDR3 runs to 16 residues. V gave up 7 bases and J gave up 4 bases; unmatched junction bases: 11. CDR3 nucleotide sequence: TGTGCCTCGAGGAGGGGACAGGGGGCGAAGGGAAACACCATATATTTT. Protein product: CASRRGQGAKGNTIYF.

The chain has TRBV2 and TRBJ1-6, with a tentative D call TRBD1 (6 bases). V was trimmed by 7 bases and J by 8 bases, leaving 12 bases between them. CDR1 is SNHLY and CDR2 is FYNNEI in the germline V gene. This CDR3 spans 13 amino acids. CDR3 sequence: CASMGDKDSPLHF. In nucleotides, the CDR3 is TGTGCCAGCATGGGGGACAAGGATTCACCCCTCCACTTT.

V and J are TRBV29-1 and TRBJ2-6; tentatively, D is TRBD1 (6 bases). Looked up from germline, CDR1 is SQVTM and CDR2 is ANQGSEA. V lost 6 bases to trimming and J lost 0 bases, with 24 bases between them. This CDR3 has 19 residues. The DNA of the CDR3 is TGCAGCGTCATCCCTCATTCGGGACATCCACTCTCTGGGGCCAACGTCCTGACTTTC. Its protein product is CSVIPHSGHPLSGANVLTF.

The chain couples TRBV7-8 to TRBJ2-7; no clear D. The CDR3 length is 14 residues. CDR1 and CDR2 (germline): SGHVS, FQNEAQ. Trimming took off 6 bases at V and 6 bases at J, with 18 bases between the two ends. CDR3 protein: CASSVRQAGPEQYF. CDR3 coding DNA: TGTGCCAGCAGTGTCCGGCAAGCCGGACCCGAGCAGTACTTC.

The chain recombines TRBV5-4 with TRBJ2-1; TRBD2 might be the D (5 bases). The CDR3 is made up of 15 amino acids. Between the trimmed V and J ends, which lost 0 bases and 8 bases, there was a span of 15 bases. The germline CDR1 and CDR2 sequences are SGHNT and YYREEE (reference sequence). The CDR3 region has the DNA TGTGCCAGCAGCTTGGCTGGGCGGGTTGCAGATGAGCAGTTCTTC. Amino acids: CASSLAGRVADEQFF.

The rearrangement links TRBV21-1 to TRBJ2-7; the listed D gene, TRBD2, was not tested against the DNA. TRBV21-1 is given as a pseudogene. This CDR3 contains 15 residues. Here the CDR3 reads CASSKALAPNYEQYF. CDR3 sequence (DNA): TGTGCCAGCAGCAAAGCGCTAGCCCCCAACTACGAGCAGTACTTC.

The V call is TRBV19, the J call TRBJ1-2; the match to TRBD1 covers 11 bases. Germline CDR1 is LNHDA and CDR2 is SQIVND (reference sequence). Germline trimming cut 6 bases from V and 4 bases from J; bases unmatched to any gene: 7. The CDR3 loop spans 15 amino acids. DNA for the CDR3: TGTGCCAGTAGGCAAATGGGGACAGGGGGCTATGGCTACACCTTC. The encoded protein is CASRQMGTGGYGYTF.

The chain uses TRBV5-1 and TRBJ2-1; D might be TRBD1 (6 bases). The CDR3 has 13 amino acids. Between the trimmed V and J ends, which lost 4 bases and 8 bases, there was a span of 13 bases. CDR1 is SGHRS and CDR2 is YFSETQ in the germline V gene. CDR3 DNA: TGCGCCAGCAGCACAATCCCAGGGGATGAGCAGTTCTTC. Translation: CASSTIPGDEQFF. Based on the CDR3 plus reference TRBV5-1 and TRBJ2-1, the full variable domain is KAGVTQTPRYLIKTRGQQVTLSCSPISGHRSVSWYQQTPGQGLQFLFEYFSETQRNKGNFPGRFSGRQFSNSRSEMNVSTLELGDSALYLCASSTIPGDEQFFGPGTRLTVL.

V usage is TRBV10-1 and J usage is TRBJ2-7; 8 nucleotides agree with TRBD2. The V gene's germline CDR1 is WNHNN and CDR2 SYGVQD (reference sequence). The V gene end was trimmed by 5 bases and the J gene end by 5 bases; junction bases not matched to a gene: 11. This CDR3 is built from 15 residues. The CDR3 DNA reads TGCGCCAGCAGTAGTGGTAGGAGCGGGGGCGACGAGCAGTACTTC. Its protein product is CASSSGRSGGDEQYF.